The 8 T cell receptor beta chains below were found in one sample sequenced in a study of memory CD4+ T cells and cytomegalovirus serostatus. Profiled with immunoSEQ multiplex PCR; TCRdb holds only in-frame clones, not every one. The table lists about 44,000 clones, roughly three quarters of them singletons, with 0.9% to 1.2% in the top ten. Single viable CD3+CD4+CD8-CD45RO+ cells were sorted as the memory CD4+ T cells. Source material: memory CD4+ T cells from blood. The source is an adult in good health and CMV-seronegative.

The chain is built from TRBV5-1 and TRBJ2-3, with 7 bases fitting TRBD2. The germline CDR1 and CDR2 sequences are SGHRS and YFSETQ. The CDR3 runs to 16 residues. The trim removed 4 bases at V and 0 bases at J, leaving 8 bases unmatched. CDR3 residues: CASSTPASGSTDTQYF. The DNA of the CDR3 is TGCGCCAGCAGCACCCCGGCTAGCGGAAGCACAGATACGCAGTATTTT.

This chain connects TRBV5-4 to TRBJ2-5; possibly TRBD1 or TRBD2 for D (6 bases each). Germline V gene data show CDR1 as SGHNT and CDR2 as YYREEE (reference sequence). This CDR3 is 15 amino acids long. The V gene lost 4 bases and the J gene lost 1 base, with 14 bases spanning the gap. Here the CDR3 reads CASSASGAVQETQYF. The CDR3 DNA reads TGTGCCAGCAGCGCGTCGGGGGCGGTCCAAGAGACCCAGTACTTC.

The CDR3 nucleotides are TGTGCCAGTAGTATTGAAGGCATCTCAACTAATGAAAAACTGTTTTTT. It is translated as CASSIEGISTNEKLFF. The chain combines TRBV19 with TRBJ1-4, with D hard to call. Trimming shortened V by 3 bases and J by 0 bases, and 11 bases separated the two germline ends. CDR3 length: 16 amino acids. Germline V gives CDR1 LNHDA, CDR2 SQIVND (reference sequence).

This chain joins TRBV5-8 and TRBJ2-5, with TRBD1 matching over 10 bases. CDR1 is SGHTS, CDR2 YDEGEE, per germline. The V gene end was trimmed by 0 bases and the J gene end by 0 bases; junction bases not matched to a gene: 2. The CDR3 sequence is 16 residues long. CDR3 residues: CASSLGQGAYQETQYF. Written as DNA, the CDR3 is TGTGCCAGCAGCTTGGGACAGGGGGCGTACCAAGAGACCCAGTACTTC.

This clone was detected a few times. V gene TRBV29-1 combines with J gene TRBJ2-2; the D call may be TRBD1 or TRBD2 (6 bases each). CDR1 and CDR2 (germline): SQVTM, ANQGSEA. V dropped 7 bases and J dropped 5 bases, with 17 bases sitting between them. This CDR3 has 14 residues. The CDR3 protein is CSASGARGTGELFF. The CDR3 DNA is TGCAGCGCCTCGGGGGCTAGAGGGACCGGGGAGCTGTTTTTT.

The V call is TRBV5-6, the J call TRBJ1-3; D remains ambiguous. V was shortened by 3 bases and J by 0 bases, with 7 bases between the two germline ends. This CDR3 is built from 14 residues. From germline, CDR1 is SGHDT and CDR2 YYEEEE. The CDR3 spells CASSSTFSGNTIYF. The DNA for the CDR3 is TGTGCCAGCAGCTCTACATTCTCTGGAAACACCATATATTTT. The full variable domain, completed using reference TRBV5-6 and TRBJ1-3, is DAGVTQSPTHLIKTRGQQVTLRCSPKSGHDTVSWYQQALGQGPQFIFQYYEEEERQRGNFPDRFSGHQFPNYSSELNVNALLLGDSALYLCASSSTFSGNTIYFGEGSWLTVV.

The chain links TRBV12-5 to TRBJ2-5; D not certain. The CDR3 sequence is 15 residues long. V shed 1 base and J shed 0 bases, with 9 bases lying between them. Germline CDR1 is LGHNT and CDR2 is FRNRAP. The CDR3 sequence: CASGLEGRYQETQYF. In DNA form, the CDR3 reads TGTGCTAGTGGTTTGGAAGGACGTTACCAAGAGACCCAGTACTTC.

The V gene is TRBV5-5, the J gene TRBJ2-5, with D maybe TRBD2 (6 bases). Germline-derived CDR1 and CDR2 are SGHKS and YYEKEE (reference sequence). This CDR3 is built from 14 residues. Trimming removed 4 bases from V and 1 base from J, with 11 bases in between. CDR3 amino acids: CASSPGTLQETQYF. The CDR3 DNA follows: TGTGCCAGCAGCCCTGGGACTCTCCAAGAGACCCAGTACTTC.